This TCR beta chain was found in a study of T cells in Graves' hyperthyroidism and ophthalmopathy. Germline CDR1 reads SQVTM; CDR2 reads ANQGSEA. CDR3 length equals 12 residues. After removal of 3 bases from V and 5 bases from J, the junction contained 0 bases not matched to a gene. This clonotype was seen at least ten times. Amplification yielded TCR beta CDR3 regions, with RNA transcripts as the source. First-round RT-PCR of the TCR CDR3 relied on the HTBI primer set. TCRdb redid the calling of the multiplex PCR reads with MiXCR, one entry per CDR3 protein. The repertoire holds under 350,000 distinct CDR3 sequences, around a fifth seen once, with around 50% in the top ten.

Sequencing input: blood. The TCR was taken from a woman between 50 and 59 years old with Graves' hyperthyroidism. This chain links TRBV29-1 with TRBJ2-2, with TRBD2 matching over 7 bases. The CDR3 is CSVEGGTGELFF. Written as DNA, the CDR3 is TGCAGCGTTGAGGGAGGGACCGGGGAGCTGTTTTTT.